The present T cell receptor beta chain was sequenced within a study of control samples from healthy donors and cancer patients (TCRdb year 2020). The CDR3 measures 13 amino acids from cysteine to phenylalanine. CDR3 DNA is the only sequence kept; it has 39 bases, read in frame from the first base. A distance of 5 bases separates the germline ends of V and J, which lose 2 bases and 1 base respectively. CDR1 and CDR2, per the germline V gene (reference sequence), are MNHEY and SMNVEV. Libraries came from the immunoSEQ multiplex PCR assay. The immuneACCESS repertoire file appears here via TCRdb, limited to in-frame rearrangements. These files lack a portion of the clones; in checked studies, under half of the deficit traces to unresolved V genes, and the cause of the others is not known. Counted in this sample were fewer than 40,000 clones; roughly 94% of them appeared once. The ten largest clonotypes hold about 6.2% of the sample.

As for this clone: It has no known antigen specificity. It has no much larger one-base neighbor in the sample; base qualities were not kept.

The sequence was collected from a man in his fifties or sixties in good health. The chain was built from TRBV27 and TRBJ1-1; the D gene is unclear. Sequenced material: blood. This receptor has the CDR3 CASSLRQNTEAFF. The bases read TGTGCCAGCAGTTTACGACAGAACACTGAAGCTTTCTTT.